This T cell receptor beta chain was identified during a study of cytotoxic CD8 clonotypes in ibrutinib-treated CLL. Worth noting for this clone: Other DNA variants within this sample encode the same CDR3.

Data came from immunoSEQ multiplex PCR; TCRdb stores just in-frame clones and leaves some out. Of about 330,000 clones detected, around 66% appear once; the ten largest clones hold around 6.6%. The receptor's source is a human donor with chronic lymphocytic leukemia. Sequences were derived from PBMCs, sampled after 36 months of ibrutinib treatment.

CDR3 residues: CASSYRASNQPQHF. As DNA, the CDR3 is TGTGCCAGCAGTTACAGGGCCAGCAATCAGCCCCAGCATTTT. The genes are TRBV6-6 and TRBJ1-5; D not certain. The CDR3 contains 14 residues. The germline V and J ends were trimmed by 2 bases and 1 base, with 6 bases remaining between them. Germline V gene lookup returns CDR1 MNHNY and CDR2 SVGAGI (reference sequence).